The rows below give T cell receptor beta chains drawn from one sample of a study of blood T cell repertoires in COVID-19. Sequencing was performed with immunoSEQ multiplex PCR; in TCRdb, only in-frame clones are kept and a portion is missing. The sample yields around 190,000 clones, roughly 80% seen once. The sequencing input was peripheral blood. These receptors came from a human donor in a cohort sampled during active COVID-19. The CDR3 runs from the conserved cysteine through the conserved F or W. The D gene is left open where the match is weak. For some rows the clone size is stated as once, few or many, or as a class when expanded; others skip it.

TRBJ1-1,TRBV7-9,.,TRBD1,TGTGCCAGCAGCTTAGGGGGACAGAGGAACACTGAAGCTTTCTTT,CASSLGGQRNTEAFF
TRBJ1-4,TRBV25-1,.,.,TGTGCCAGCAGTGAATTTGGGGCTGCAACTAATGAAAAACTGTTTTTT,CASSEFGAATNEKLFF
TRBJ2-2,TRBV10-1,.,TRBD1,TGCGCCAGCAGTCGGACAGGGATTGGTAACACCGGGGAGCTGTTTTTT,CASSRTGIGNTGELFF
TRBJ1-4,TRBV18,.,.,TGTGCCAGCTCACCCGCCCGAGAACTTAATGAAAAACTGTTTTTT,CASSPARELNEKLFF
TRBJ1-1,TRBV9,few,.,TGTGCCAGCAGCAACCCGGGACACAACACTGAAGCTTTCTTT,CASSNPGHNTEAFF
TRBJ1-2,TRBV27,.,TRBD1,TGTGCCAGCAGGTATAACAGGGGATCTAACTATGGCTACACCTTC,CASRYNRGSNYGYTF
TRBJ1-1,TRBV6-2/TRBV6-3,.,TRBD1,TGTGCCAGCAGCCACGGGGGGACAGGTGAAGCTTTCTTT,CASSHGGTGEAFF
TRBJ2-5,TRBV11-2,.,TRBD2,TGTGCCAGCAGCCCACCCACCGACGGACTAGCGACCCAGTACTTC,CASSPPTDGLATQYF
TRBJ1-5,TRBV7-8,.,.,TGTGCCAGCAGCTTAGCGATTTGGGGCAGCCAGCCCCAGCATTTT,CASSLAIWGSQPQHF
TRBJ2-2,TRBV18,once,.,TGTGCCAGCTCACCAGCGGGGCCGAACACCGGGGAGCTGTTTTTT,CASSPAGPNTGELFF
TRBJ2-7,TRBV4-1,.,TRBD1,TGCGCCAGCAGCCAAGATCCGGGACAGACCTACGAGCAGTACTTC,CASSQDPGQTYEQYF
TRBJ1-1,TRBV6-6,.,.,TGTGCCAGCAGTTACTCATACAGAATGAACACTGAAGCTTTCTTT,CASSYSYRMNTEAFF
TRBJ2-2,TRBV7-6,.,TRBD1,TGTGCCAGCAGCTTCGGGACAGGGCCCCCCGGGGAGCTGTTTTTT,CASSFGTGPPGELFF
TRBJ1-1,TRBV20-1,few,.,TGCAGTGCTTCCACGGCGGCTGAAGCTTTCTTT,CSASTAAEAFF
TRBJ2-3,TRBV5-1,.,.,TGCGCCAGCAGCTACGATTACAGGGCCGCGATATCACAGAGCACAGATACGCAGTATTTT,CASSYDYRAAISQSTDTQYF
TRBJ2-7,TRBV25-1,.,TRBD1,TGTGCCAGCAGTCCCCCCCTTGGGGGGACAGGGGGCTACGAGCAGTACTTC,CASSPPLGGTGGYEQYF
TRBJ2-3,TRBV9,.,.,TGTGCCAGCAGCGTAGAAAGCGGTGGATACTCAGATACGCAGTATTTT,CASSVESGGYSDTQYF
TRBJ2-1,TRBV29-1,.,.,TGCAGCGTTGACGAGCGAGCGGTTAATGAGCAGTTCTTC,CSVDERAVNEQFF
TRBJ2-2,TRBV18,few,.,TGTGCCAGCTCACGGGCGTACAGAGATTCGAACACCGGGGAGCTGTTTTTT,CASSRAYRDSNTGELFF
TRBJ1-2,TRBV2,.,.,TGTGCCAGCAGTTACAGGGAAGGGGCCTATGGCTACACCTTC,CASSYREGAYGYTF
TRBJ1-1,TRBV5-1,.,.,TGCGCCAGCAGCTTGGAACCCAGAACAGCCATGAACACTGAAGCTTTCTTT,CASSLEPRTAMNTEAFF
TRBJ2-1,TRBV13,.,.,TGTGCCAGCAGGTCGCGGGGGCACTCCTACAATGAGCAGTTCTTC,CASRSRGHSYNEQFF
TRBJ2-7,TRBV11-2,few,.,TGTGCCAGCAGCCACAGTCCAGACTCCTACGAGCAGTACTTC,CASSHSPDSYEQYF
TRBJ2-7,TRBV5-6,few,.,TGTGCCAGCAGCTTGGGCGGCTACTACGAGCAGTACTTC,CASSLGGYYEQYF
TRBJ2-7,TRBV6-1,.,TRBD2,TGTGCCAGCAGTGAGTTAGCGGGGGCCGATACCTCCTACGAGCAGTACTTC,CASSELAGADTSYEQYF
TRBJ2-2,TRBV29-1,.,.,TGCAGCGTTGATAGCAGGGAAACCGGGGAGCTGTTTTTT,CSVDSRETGELFF
TRBJ1-2,TRBV4-1,.,TRBD1,TGCGCCAGCAGCCAACCGGGACAGACAAGGGGAAAAAATAACTATGGCTACACCTTC,CASSQPGQTRGKNNYGYTF
TRBJ2-3,TRBV29-1,.,TRBD2,TGCAGCGTTCAGCCGACTAGCGGCACTACGCAGTATTTT,CSVQPTSGTTQYF
TRBJ1-3,TRBV15,once,TRBD1,TGTGCCACCAGCAGAGATCATCGGGACAGGGGTACGAGTTGGGGGCCCCGGTGGCTTAACACCATATATTTT,CATSRDHRDRGTSWGPRWLNTIYF